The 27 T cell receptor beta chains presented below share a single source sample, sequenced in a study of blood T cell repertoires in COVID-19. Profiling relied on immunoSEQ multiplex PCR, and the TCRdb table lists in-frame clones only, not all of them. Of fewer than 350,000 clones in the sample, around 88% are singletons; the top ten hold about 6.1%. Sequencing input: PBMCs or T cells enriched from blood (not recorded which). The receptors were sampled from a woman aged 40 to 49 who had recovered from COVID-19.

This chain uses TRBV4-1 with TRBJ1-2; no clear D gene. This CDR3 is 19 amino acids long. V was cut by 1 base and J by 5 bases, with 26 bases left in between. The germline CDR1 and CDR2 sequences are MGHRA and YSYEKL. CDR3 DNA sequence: TGCGCCAGCAGCCAAGTAGCCCGAACAACGGCGGAGCGAGAATATGGCTACACCTTC. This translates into CASSQVARTTAEREYGYTF.

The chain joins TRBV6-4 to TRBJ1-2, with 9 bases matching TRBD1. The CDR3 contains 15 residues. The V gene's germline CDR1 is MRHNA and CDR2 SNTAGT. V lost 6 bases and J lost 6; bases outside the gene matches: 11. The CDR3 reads CASRPHRDRVDGYTF. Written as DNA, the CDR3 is TGTGCCAGCAGGCCCCACCGGGACAGGGTGGATGGCTACACCTTC.

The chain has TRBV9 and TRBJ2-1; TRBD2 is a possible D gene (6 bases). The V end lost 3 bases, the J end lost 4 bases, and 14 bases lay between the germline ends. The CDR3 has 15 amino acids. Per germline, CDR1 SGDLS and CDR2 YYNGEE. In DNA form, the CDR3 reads TGTGCCAGCAGCGCCCGGACTGGGGGGTACAATGAGCAGTTCTTC. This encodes CASSARTGGYNEQFF.

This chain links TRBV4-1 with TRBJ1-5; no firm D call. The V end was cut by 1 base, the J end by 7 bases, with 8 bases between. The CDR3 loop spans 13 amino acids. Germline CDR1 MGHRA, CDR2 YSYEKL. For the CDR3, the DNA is TGCGCCAGCAGCCAAGGACCGGAGCAGCCCCAGCATTTT. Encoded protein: CASSQGPEQPQHF.

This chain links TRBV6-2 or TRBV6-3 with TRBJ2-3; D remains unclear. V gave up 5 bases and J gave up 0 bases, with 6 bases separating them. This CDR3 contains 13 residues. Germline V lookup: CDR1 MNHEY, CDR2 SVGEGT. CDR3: CASSIISTDTQYF. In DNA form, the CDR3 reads TGTGCCAGCAGTATCATTAGCACAGATACGCAGTATTTT.

This CDR3 reads CACSTGTSGYEQYF. Written as DNA, the CDR3 is TGTGCCTGTAGCACCGGGACTAGCGGGTACGAGCAGTACTTC. The J gene is TRBJ2-7, the V gene TRBV30, with 12 positions matching TRBD2. With 6 bases clipped from V and 4 bases from J, the junction kept 7 bases outside the gene matches. Germline CDR1 and CDR2: GTSNPN and SVGIG (reference sequence). The CDR3 loop spans 14 amino acids.

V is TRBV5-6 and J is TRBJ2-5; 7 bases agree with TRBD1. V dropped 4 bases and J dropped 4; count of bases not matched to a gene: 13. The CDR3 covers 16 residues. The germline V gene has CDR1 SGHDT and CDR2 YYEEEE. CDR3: CASSLGQERQGETQYF. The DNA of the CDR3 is TGTGCCAGCAGCCTGGGCCAGGAACGACAGGGAGAGACCCAGTACTTC.

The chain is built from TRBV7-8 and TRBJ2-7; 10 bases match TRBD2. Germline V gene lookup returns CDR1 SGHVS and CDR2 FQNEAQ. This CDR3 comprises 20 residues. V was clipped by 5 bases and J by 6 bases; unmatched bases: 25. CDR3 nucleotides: TGTGCCAGCAGCCCCCGGGACTTCAGCGGGAGGGTCTCGTCGTTGTTCGAGCAGTACTTC. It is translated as CASSPRDFSGRVSSLFEQYF.

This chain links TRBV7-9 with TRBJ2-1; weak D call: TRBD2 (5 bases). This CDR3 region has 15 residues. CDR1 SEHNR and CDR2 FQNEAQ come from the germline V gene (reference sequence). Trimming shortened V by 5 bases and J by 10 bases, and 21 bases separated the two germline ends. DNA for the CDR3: TGTGCCAGCAGCCCCCGGGGTGGACCGCCCCGGGAGCAGTTCTTC. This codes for CASSPRGGPPREQFF.

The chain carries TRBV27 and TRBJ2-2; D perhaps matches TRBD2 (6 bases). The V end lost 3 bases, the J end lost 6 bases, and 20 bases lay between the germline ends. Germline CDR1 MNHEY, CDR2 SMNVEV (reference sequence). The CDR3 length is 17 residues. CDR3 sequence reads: CASSFLSTGEIAGELFF. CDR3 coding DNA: TGTGCCAGCAGTTTTTTAAGTACGGGAGAGATAGCCGGGGAGCTGTTTTTT.

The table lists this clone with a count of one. CDR3: CASTSTRRGTEAFF. The CDR3 DNA sequence: TGTGCCAGCACCTCAACCCGTAGGGGCACTGAAGCTTTCTTT. This sequence joins TRBV25-1 and TRBJ1-1; a possible D gene is TRBD1 (5 bases). Germline V lookup: CDR1 MGHDK, CDR2 SYGVNS. The CDR3 consists of 14 residues. V dropped 7 bases and J dropped 4 bases, with 16 bases sitting between them. Full variable domain (outside the CDR3, taken from reference TRBV25-1 and TRBJ1-1): EADIYQTPRYLVIGTGKKITLECSQTMGHDKMYWYQQDPGMELHLIHYSYGVNSTEKGDLSSESTVSRIRTEHFPLTLESARPSHTSQYLCASTSTRRGTEAFFGQGTRLTVV.

CDR3 amino acids: CASSQEGRGRQSSYNEQFF. CDR3 DNA sequence: TGTGCCAGCAGCCAAGAGGGCAGGGGGCGACAGAGCTCCTACAATGAGCAGTTCTTC. This chain joins TRBV3-1 (or the pseudogene TRBV3-2) and TRBJ2-1, with 8 bases that match TRBD1. The germline gives CDR1 LGHDT, CDR2 YNNKEL (reference sequence). There are 19 residues in the CDR3. Trimming cost V 0 bases and J 0 bases; bases outside gene matches: 10.

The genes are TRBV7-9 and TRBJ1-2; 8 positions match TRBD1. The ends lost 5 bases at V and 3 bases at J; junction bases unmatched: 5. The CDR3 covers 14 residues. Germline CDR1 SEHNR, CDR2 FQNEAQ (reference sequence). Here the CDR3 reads CASSLLTGDYGYTF. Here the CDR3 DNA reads TGTGCCAGCAGCCTCTTGACAGGGGACTATGGCTACACCTTC.

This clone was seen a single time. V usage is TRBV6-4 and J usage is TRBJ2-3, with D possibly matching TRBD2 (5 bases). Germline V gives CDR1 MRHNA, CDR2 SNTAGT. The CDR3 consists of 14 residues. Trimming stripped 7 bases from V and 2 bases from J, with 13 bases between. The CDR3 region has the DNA TGTGCCAGCAAGAGGGAGCGGCACACAGATACGCAGTATTTT. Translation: CASKRERHTDTQYF.

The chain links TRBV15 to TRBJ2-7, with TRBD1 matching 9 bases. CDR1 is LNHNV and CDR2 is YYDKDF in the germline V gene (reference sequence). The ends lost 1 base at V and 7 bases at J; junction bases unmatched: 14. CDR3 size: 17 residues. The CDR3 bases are TGTGCCACCAGCAGAGGGGAATTAGGGACAGGGACTTTGGAGCAGTACTTC. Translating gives CATSRGELGTGTLEQYF.

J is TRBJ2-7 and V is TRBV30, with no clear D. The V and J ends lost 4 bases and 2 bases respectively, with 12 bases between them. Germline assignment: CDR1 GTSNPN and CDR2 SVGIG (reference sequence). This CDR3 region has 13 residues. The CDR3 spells CAWIQSSTYEQYF. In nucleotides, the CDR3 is TGTGCCTGGATCCAATCCTCTACCTACGAGCAGTACTTC.

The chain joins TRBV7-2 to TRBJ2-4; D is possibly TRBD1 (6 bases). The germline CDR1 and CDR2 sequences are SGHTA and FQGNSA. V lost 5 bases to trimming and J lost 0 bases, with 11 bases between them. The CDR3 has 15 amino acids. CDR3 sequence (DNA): TGTGCCAGCAGCCAGGACAGAGCAGCCAAAAACATTCAGTACTTC. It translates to CASSQDRAAKNIQYF.

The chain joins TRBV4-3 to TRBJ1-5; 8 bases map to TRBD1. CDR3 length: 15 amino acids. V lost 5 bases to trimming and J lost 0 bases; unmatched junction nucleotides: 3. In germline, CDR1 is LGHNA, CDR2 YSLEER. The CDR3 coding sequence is TGCGCCAGCAGCTGGGACAGGAGTAGCAATCAGCCCCAGCATTTT. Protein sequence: CASSWDRSSNQPQHF.

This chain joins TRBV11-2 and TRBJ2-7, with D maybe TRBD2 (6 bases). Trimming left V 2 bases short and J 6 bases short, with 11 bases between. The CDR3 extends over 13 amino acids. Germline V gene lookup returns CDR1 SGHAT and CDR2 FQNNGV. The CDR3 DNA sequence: TGTGCCAGCAGCTTAAGGAGGGCGTCCGAGCAGTACTTC. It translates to CASSLRRASEQYF.

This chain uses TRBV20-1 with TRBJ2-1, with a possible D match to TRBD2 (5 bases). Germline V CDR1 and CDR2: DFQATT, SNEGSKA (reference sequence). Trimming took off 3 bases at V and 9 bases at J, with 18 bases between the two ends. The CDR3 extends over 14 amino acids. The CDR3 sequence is CSASVDSGIGEQFF. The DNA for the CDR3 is TGCAGTGCTAGTGTTGACTCCGGGATCGGTGAGCAGTTCTTC.

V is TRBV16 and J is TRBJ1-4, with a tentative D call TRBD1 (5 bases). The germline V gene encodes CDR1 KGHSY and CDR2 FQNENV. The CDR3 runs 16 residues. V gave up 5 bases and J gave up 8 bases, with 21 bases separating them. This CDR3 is CASSSNSPGIDEKLFF. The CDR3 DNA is TGTGCCAGCAGCTCTAACTCACCAGGGATAGACGAAAAACTGTTTTTT.

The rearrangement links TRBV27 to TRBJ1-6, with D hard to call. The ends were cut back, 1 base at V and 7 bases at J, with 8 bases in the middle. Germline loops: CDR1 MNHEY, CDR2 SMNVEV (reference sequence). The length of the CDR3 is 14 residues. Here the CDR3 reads CASSLLANNSPLHF. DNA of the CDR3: TGTGCCAGCAGTTTATTGGCCAACAATTCACCCCTCCACTTT.

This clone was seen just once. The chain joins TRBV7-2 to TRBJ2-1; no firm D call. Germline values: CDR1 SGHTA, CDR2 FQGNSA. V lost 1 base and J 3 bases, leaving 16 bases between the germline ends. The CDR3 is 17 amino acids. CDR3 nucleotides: TGTGCCAGCAGCTTAGGGAGCCTCCGATCCATCTACAATGAGCAGTTCTTC. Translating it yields CASSLGSLRSIYNEQFF.

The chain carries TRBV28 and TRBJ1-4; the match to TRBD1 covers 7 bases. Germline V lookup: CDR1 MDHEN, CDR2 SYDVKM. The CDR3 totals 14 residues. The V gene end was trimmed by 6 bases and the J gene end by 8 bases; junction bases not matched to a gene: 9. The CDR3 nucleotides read TGTGCCAGCAGGCTGACAGGGAGTGGAGAAAAACTGTTTTTT. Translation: CASRLTGSGEKLFF.

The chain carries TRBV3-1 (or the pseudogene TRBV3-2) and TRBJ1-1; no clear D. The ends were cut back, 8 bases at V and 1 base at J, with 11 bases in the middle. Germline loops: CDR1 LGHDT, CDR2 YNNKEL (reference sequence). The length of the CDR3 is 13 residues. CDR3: CASALGANTEAFF. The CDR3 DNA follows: TGTGCCAGCGCCCTAGGAGCGAACACTGAAGCTTTCTTT.

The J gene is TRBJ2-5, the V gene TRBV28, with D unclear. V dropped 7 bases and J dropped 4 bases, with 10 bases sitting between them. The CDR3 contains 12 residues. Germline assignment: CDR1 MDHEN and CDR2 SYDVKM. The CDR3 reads CASTSLLETQYF. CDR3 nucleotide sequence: TGTGCCAGCACTAGTTTGTTAGAGACCCAGTACTTC.

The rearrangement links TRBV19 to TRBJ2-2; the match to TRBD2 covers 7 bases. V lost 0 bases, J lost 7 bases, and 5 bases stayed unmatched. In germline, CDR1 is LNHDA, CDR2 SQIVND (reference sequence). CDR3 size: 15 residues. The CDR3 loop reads CASSIEAGLGGELFF. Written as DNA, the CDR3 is TGTGCCAGTAGTATAGAAGCGGGATTGGGCGGGGAGCTGTTTTTT.